One T cell receptor (beta chain) is described in this entry. Its antigen is unknown. This sample is drawn from a study of cytomegalovirus exposure and HLA in healthy donors. Across the whole study: Earlier results showed almost 120 million unique TCR beta sequences derived from roughly 180 million T cells. Genotyping showed approximately 81% of a few hundred donors falling in the Caucasian-associated ancestry cluster. Early released data comprised about 84 million unique TCRs from HLA-typed donors.

PCR primers comprised 60 Vbeta and 13 Jbeta primers. The protocol was immunoSEQ multiplex PCR, while the TCRdb copy is restricted to in-frame clones and leaves out a portion. Of 150,000 to 200,000 clones listed, around 68% are singletons. This CDR3 has 13 amino acids. CDR1 is MNHEY, CDR2 SMNVEV, per germline (reference sequence). V lost 8 bases, J lost 2 bases, and 10 bases lay in between. Study-level points and caveats: The dataset shows that most TCR sequences were rare, while some public TCRs occurred in many donors.

This sequence was found in a middle-aged man in good health and CMV-seronegative. Sequenced input: PBMCs. The V gene is TRBV27, the J gene TRBJ1-5; D possibly corresponds to TRBD1 (5 bases). The CDR3 protein is CASGQGGNQPQHF. The CDR3 bases are TGTGCCAGCGGTCAAGGGGGCAATCAGCCCCAGCATTTT.